The following is a T cell receptor beta chain sequence with its context. Its antigen is still unknown. This entry belongs to a study of human T cells and chemical hapten exposure. Turning to the study itself: 2% DPC applied to a roughly 2 cm by roughly 2 cm arm area sensitized donors. Once 0.01% DPC had been applied to the upper back by patch test, readings were taken at 6 days. Across samples, TCR yields varied, mostly owing to small differences in pooled library volumes. The study, taken as a whole, reports: Given that the donors had alopecia, their immune response may differ from that seen in healthy people.

Time point noted: patch test 3, about 24 weeks after DPC sensitization. The treatment is: therapeutic diphenylcyclopropenone sensitization with weekly scalp DPC. MiXCR, applied by TCRdb to the RACE reads, yields one record per CDR3 protein. The sample lists 150,000 to 200,000 distinct CDR3 sequences; 25% to 30% were seen once. The CDR3 is 15 residues long. Trimming pared 5 bases from V and 0 bases from J, leaving 14 bases between. Germline V lookup: CDR1 LNHNV, CDR2 YYDKDF (reference sequence). This specimen consisted of whole blood, obtained in connection with sensitization to the hapten diphenylcyclopropenone (DPC). This TCR was recovered from a woman between 18 and 29 years old with alopecia areata. Some clones in this sample may be carry-over from other donors' samples. This chain links TRBV15 with TRBJ2-7; D might be TRBD1 or TRBD2, each matching 5 bases. The CDR3 loop is CATSGLTTASYEQYF. CDR3 bases: TGTGCCACCAGCGGACTGACGACAGCCTCCTACGAGCAGTACTTC.